This TCR beta chain stems from a study of T cell repertoires in cytomegalovirus infection (dated by TCRdb to about 2019). Turning to the overall study: Recently identified HLA-C-restricted CMV epitopes, whose presentation resists viral immunomodulation, were targeted by peptide stimulations together with well-studied HLA-B-restricted epitopes. Because public TCR beta signatures pointed to carriage of CMV infection together with the matching HLA type, the HLA type of each donor mattered for the analysis.

The sample's treatment or condition label, in plain terms: in vitro stimulation with specific CMV peptide epitopes to enrich CMV-specific T cells. Study-wide conclusions, independent of this receptor: The ex vivo response was dominated by HLA-C-restricted CMV-specific TCR beta clonotypes, which also provided the single most frequent clonotype in two of eight donors. Cumulative frequency of public TCR beta family members discriminated carriers of CMV infection plus the relevant HLA type in this cohort and an independent approximately 370-donor cohort.

For sequencing, an Illumina HiSeq 1500 was employed. Through fastp at Q25 and MiXCR, TCRdb rebuilt clones from the public reads, retaining in-frame beta chains. Rows with one shared CDR3 protein collapse into an entry with the most common genes and DNA. Across this sample there are around 500,000 distinct CDR3 sequences, with about 42% seen only once. The ten largest clones represent approximately 40% of the sample. V gives up 6 bases and J gives up 0 bases, and the segment between their germline ends measures 9 bases. The CDR3 contains 14 residues, cysteine and phenylalanine counted. Of the read, only the CDR3 DNA is kept; its 42 bases are in frame from base 1. The germline V gene provides CDR1 KGHSH and CDR2 LQKENI. On this clonotype: Its antigen is still unknown. No much larger clone exists at a distance of one base, and base qualities are not known.

The chain was built from TRBV18 and TRBJ1-3, with no confidently assigned D gene. The TCR sequence derives from a human donor in good health (CMV status not recorded). Some clones in this sample may be carry-over from other donors' samples. Sequences were derived from cultured PBMCs, sampled from culture after CMV antigen stimulation. The CDR3 in this case is CASSPPDSGNTIYF. The nucleotides are TGTGCCAGCTCGCCGCCTGACTCTGGAAACACCATATATTTT. The CDR3, completed at both ends by the reference TRBV18 and TRBJ1-3 genes, gives the full variable domain NAGVMQNPRHLVRRRGQEARLRCSPMKGHSHVYWYRQLPEEGLKFMVYLQKENIIDESGMPKERFSAEFPKEGPSILRIQQVVRGDSAAYFCASSPPDSGNTIYFGEGSWLTVV.